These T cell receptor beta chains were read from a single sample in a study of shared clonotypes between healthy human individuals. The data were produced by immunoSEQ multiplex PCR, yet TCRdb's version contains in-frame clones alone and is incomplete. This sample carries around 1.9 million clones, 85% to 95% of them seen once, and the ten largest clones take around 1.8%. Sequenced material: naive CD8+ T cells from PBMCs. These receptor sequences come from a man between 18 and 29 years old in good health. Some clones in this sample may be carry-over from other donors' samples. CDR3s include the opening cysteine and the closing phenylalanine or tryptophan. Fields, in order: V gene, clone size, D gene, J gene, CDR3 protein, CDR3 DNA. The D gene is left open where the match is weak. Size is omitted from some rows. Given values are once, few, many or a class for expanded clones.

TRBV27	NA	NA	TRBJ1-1	CASSPKAPTEAFF	TGTGCCAGCAGTCCAAAAGCCCCCACTGAAGCTTTCTTT
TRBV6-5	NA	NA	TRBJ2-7	CASSYRGDTSEQYF	TGTGCCAGCAGTTACAGGGGAGACACGAGCGAGCAGTACTTC
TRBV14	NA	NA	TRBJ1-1	CASSRPNTEAFF	TGTGCCAGCAGCCGCCCGAACACTGAAGCTTTCTTT
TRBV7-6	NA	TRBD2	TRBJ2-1	CASSGGEPYNEQFF	TGTGCCAGCAGCGGGGGGGAACCGTACAATGAGCAGTTCTTC
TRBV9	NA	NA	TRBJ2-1	CASSPPHRDYNEQFF	TGTGCCAGCAGCCCACCACACAGGGATTACAATGAGCAGTTCTTC
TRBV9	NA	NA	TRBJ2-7	CASSPHPGTSSYEQYF	TGTGCCAGCAGCCCCCATCCAGGGACCAGCTCCTACGAGCAGTACTTC
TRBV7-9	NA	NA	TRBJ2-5	CASSPGTFIEGYQETQYF	TGTGCCAGCAGCCCCGGGACTTTCATCGAGGGGTACCAAGAGACCCAGTACTTC
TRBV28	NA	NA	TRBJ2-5	CASSLIRGIGETQYF	TGTGCCAGCAGTTTGATTCGCGGGATTGGAGAGACCCAGTACTTC
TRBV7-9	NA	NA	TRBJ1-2	CASSPTGFNYGYTF	TGTGCCAGCAGCCCAACAGGGTTTAACTATGGCTACACCTTC
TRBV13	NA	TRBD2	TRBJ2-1	CASSQTSGRIYNEQFF	TGTGCCAGCAGCCAAACTAGCGGGAGGATCTACAATGAGCAGTTCTTC
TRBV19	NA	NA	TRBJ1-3	CASSIDREGLSGNTIYF	TGTGCCAGTAGTATAGACCGGGAGGGTCTCTCTGGAAACACCATATATTTT
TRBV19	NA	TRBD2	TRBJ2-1	CASNRGGNEQFF	TGTGCCAGTAATCGGGGGGGCAATGAGCAGTTCTTC
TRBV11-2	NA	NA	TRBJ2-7	CASSSTSSLKGQYF	TGTGCCAGCAGCTCCACCTCGTCCCTAAAGGGGCAGTACTTC
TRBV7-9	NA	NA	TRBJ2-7	CASLGNSYEQYF	TGTGCCAGCCTCGGAAACTCCTACGAGCAGTACTTC
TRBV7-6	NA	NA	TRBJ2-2	CASSLRGDPILSGELFF	TGTGCCAGCAGCTTAAGAGGGGACCCCATCCTTTCCGGGGAGCTGTTTTTT
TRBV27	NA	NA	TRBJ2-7	CASSFGPKGYEQYF	TGTGCCAGCAGTTTTGGTCCTAAGGGCTACGAGCAGTACTTC
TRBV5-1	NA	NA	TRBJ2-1	CASSPTDPGSYNEQFF	TGCGCCAGCAGCCCCACGGACCCTGGTTCCTACAATGAGCAGTTCTTC
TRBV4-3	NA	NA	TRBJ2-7	CASSQDTEGSAYEQYF	TGCGCCAGCAGCCAAGATACGGAGGGCAGTGCTTACGAGCAGTACTTC
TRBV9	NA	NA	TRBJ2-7	CASSGDSYEQYF	TGTGCCAGCAGCGGTGACAGCTACGAGCAGTACTTC
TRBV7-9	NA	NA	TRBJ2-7	CASSLANTHHEQYF	TGTGCCAGCAGCTTAGCGAACACCCACCACGAGCAGTACTTC
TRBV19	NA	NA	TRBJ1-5	CASSHIAEGRINQPQHF	TGTGCCAGTAGTCACATCGCCGAGGGCAGGATCAATCAGCCCCAGCATTTT
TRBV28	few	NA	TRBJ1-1	CASSFPGSTEAFF	TGTGCCAGCAGTTTTCCGGGGAGCACTGAAGCTTTCTTT